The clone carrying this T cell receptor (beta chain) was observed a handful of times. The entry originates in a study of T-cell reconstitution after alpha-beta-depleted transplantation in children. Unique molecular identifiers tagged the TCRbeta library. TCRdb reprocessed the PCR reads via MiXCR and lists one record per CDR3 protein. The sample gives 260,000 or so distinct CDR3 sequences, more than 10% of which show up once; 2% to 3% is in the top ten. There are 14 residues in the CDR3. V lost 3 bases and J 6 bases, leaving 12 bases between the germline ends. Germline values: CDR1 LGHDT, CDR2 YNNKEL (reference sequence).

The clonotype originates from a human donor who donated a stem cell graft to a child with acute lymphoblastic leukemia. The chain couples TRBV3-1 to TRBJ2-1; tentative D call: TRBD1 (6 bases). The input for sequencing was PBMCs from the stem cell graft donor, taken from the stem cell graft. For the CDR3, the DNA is TGTGCCAGCAGCCATGCCCGGGACATCAATGAGCAGTTCTTC. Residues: CASSHARDINEQFF.